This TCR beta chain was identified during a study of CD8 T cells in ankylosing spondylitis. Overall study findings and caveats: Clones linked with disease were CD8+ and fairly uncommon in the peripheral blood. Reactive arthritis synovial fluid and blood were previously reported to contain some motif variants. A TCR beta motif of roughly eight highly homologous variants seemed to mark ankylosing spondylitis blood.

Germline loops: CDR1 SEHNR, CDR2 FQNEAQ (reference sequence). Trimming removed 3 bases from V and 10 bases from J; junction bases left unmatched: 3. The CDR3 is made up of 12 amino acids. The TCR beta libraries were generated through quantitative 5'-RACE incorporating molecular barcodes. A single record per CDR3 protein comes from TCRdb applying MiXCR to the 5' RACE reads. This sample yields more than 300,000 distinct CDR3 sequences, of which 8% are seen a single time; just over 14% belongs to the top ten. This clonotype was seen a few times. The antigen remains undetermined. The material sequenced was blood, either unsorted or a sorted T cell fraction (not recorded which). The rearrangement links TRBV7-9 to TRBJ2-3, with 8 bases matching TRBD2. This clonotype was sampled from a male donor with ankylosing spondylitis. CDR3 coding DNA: TGTGCCAGCAGCTTCGCCGGGAGGGCGCAGTATTTT. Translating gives CASSFAGRAQYF.